This record looks at one T cell receptor (beta chain) sequence and its context. Its antigen is unidentified. Each of the donors was a healthy bone marrow donor. The data originate from a study of cytomegalovirus exposure and HLA in healthy donors. Overall study results and limits: A missense DCLRE1C variant was associated with V- and J-gene trimming of TCR beta chains in a later analysis, and an independent cohort replicated the association. Presence/absence analyses rested on an assumption that sequencing depth was roughly uniform across donors. CMV serostatus was the sole immune exposure data available.

PCR employed 60 Vbeta and 13 Jbeta primers. Clones were read by immunoSEQ multiplex PCR, and TCRdb kept only the in-frame ones, dropping some. Of about 78,000 clones in the sample, less than 85% were seen once. Germline lookup yields CDR1 MNHEY and CDR2 SVGAGI. V dropped 6 bases and J dropped 3; count of bases not matched to a gene: 5. The CDR3 spans 15 residues. Sequencing was done on a sample of PBMCs. The chain has TRBV6-5 and TRBJ1-1; 12 nucleotides align to TRBD1. The source is a woman between 45 and 65 years old in good health and CMV-seronegative. The CDR3 DNA reads as TGTGCCAGCAGGGGACAGGGGGCAGGTGACACTGAAGCTTTCTTT. As protein: CASRGQGAGDTEAFF.